This T cell receptor (beta chain) came from a study of blood T cells in healthy people across ages. Findings and caveats of the study: The study lacked donor CMV status, which possibly confounded expanded clonotype changes. Older individuals had lower TCR beta diversity per million T cells (the decline was roughly linear).

This CDR3 spans 13 amino acids. V shed 5 bases and J shed 3 bases, with 10 bases lying between them. Total RNA, at least 6 micrograms per sample, came from PBMCs. As for this clonotype: Its antigen remains unknown.

With a J-beta primer mix and a sample-barcoded 5' primer, a second PCR ran 7 to 11 cycles. Tagging of each cDNA molecule was performed by a template-switch adaptor with 12 random nucleotides. TCRdb called the 5' RACE reads again in MiXCR, with one record for every CDR3 protein. The sample lists about 1.1 million distinct CDR3 sequences; around two fifths were seen once. The TCR comes from a man aged 18 to 30 in good health. The sample consisted of blood. The chain joins TRBV12-3 or TRBV12-4 to TRBJ1-1, with a weak D call TRBD1 (5 bases). The CDR3 DNA is TGTGCCAGCAGTACGACAGCCTACACTGAAGCTTTCTTT. Translation: CASSTTAYTEAFF.